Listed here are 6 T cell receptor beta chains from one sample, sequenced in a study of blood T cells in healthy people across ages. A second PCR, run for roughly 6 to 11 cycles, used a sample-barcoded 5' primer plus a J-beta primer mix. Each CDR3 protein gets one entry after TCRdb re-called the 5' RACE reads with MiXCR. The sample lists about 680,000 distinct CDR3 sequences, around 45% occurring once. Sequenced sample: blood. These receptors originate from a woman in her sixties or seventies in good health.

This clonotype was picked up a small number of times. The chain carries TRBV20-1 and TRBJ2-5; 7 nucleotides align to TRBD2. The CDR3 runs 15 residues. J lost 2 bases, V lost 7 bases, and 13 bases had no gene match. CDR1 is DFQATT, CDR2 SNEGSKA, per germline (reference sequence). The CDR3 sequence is CSVRNSRDYQETQYF. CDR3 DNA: TGCAGTGTTCGAAATTCCCGGGACTATCAAGAGACCCAGTACTTC.

This chain's CDR3 is CASSQRRTGPAEQYF. The CDR3 coding sequence is TGTGCCAGCAGCCAACGTAGGACAGGGCCGGCCGAGCAGTACTTC. The J gene is TRBJ2-7, the V gene TRBV7-2, with 8 nucleotides matching TRBD1. The CDR3 covers 15 residues. The V segment lost 5 bases and the J segment 6 bases; nucleotides outside the gene matches: 12. The germline V gene encodes CDR1 SGHTA and CDR2 FQGNSA.

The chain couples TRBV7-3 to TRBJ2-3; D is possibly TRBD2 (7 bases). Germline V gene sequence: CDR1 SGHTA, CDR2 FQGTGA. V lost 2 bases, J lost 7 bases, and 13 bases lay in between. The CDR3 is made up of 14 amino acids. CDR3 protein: CASSLRTRGNTQYF. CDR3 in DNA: TGTGCCAGCAGCTTACGGACTAGGGGGAATACGCAGTATTTT.

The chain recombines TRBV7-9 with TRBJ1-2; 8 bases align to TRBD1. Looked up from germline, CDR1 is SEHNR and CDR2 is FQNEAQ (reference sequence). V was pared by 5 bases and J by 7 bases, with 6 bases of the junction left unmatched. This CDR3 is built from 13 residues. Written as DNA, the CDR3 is TGTGCCAGCAGCGACAGGGGAGGACTTGGCTACACCTTC. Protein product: CASSDRGGLGYTF.

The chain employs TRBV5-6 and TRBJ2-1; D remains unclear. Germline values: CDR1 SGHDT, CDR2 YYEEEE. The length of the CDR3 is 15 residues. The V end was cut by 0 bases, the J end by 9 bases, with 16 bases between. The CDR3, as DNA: TGTGCCAGCAGCTTGGGCCCCTTGGGTCGTGTTGAGCAGTTCTTC. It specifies CASSLGPLGRVEQFF.

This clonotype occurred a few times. The CDR3 loop is CASSQTGTGLAKNIQYF. DNA of the CDR3: TGTGCCAGCAGCCAGACCGGGACAGGACTAGCCAAAAACATTCAGTACTTC. V and J are TRBV3-1 and TRBJ2-4, with 8 bases matching TRBD1. V lost 3 bases and J lost 0; bases outside the gene matches: 7. This CDR3 spans 17 amino acids. Germline V CDR1 and CDR2: LGHDT, YNNKEL (reference sequence). Full variable domain (missing parts from reference TRBV3-1 and TRBJ2-4): DTAVSQTPKYLVTQMGNDKSIKCEQNLGHDTMYWYKQDSKKFLKIMFSYNNKELIINETVPNRFSPKSPDKAHLNLHINSLELGDSAVYFCASSQTGTGLAKNIQYFGAGTRLSVL.